Listed below are T cell receptor beta chains from one sample, sequenced in a study of B cell selection in AIRE deficiency. Profiled with immunoSEQ multiplex PCR; TCRdb holds only in-frame clones, not every one. The table lists fewer than 30,000 clones, nearly 97% of them singletons, with approximately 0.25% in the top ten. The sample taken for sequencing was CD4+CD127+ conventional T cells sorted from PBMCs. Source of these receptors: a human donor in good health. Both conserved end residues are part of each CDR3. A D gene is named only where the DNA matches it firmly. Size is omitted from some rows. Given values are once, few, many or a class for expanded clones.

v_gene	d_gene	j_gene	abundance	CDR3nt	CDR3aa
TRBV19	.	TRBJ2-5	.	TGTGCCAGTAGTACGCCGGGGGCACAAGAGACCCGGTACTTC	CASSTPGAQETRYF
TRBV5-4	.	TRBJ2-7	once	TGTGCCAGCAGCTCCCAGGACGGGAACTACGAGCAGTACTTC	CASSSQDGNYEQYF
TRBV6-1	TRBD1	TRBJ1-5	once	TGTGCCAGCACCAGGACAGGGTATAGCAATCAGCCCCAGCATTTT	CASTRTGYSNQPQHF
TRBV7-8	TRBD2	TRBJ2-2	.	TGTGCCAGCAGCTTAATACTAGCGGGACCCACCGGGGAGCTGTTTTTT	CASSLILAGPTGELFF
TRBV27	.	TRBJ2-1	.	TGTGCCAGCAGTTTTCTGAGCAACAATGAGCAGTTCTTC	CASSFLSNNEQFF
TRBV6-1	.	TRBJ2-3	.	TGTGCCAGCGGGGTTAGCACAGATACGCAGTATTTT	CASGVSTDTQYF
TRBV15	.	TRBJ2-5	.	TGTGCCACCAGCGGTGGAGAGACCCAGTACTTC	CATSGGETQYF
TRBV5-8	TRBD1	TRBJ2-5	.	TGTGCCAGCAGCAACGGACAGGGGAAGACCCAGTACTTC	CASSNGQGKTQYF
TRBV12-5	.	TRBJ1-3	.	TGTGCTAGTGGTCGAGGGGTGGAGGGAAACACCATATATTTT	CASGRGVEGNTIYF
TRBV7-3	TRBD2	TRBJ2-3	.	TGTGCCAGCAGCCCGGGACTAGCGGGAGATACGCAGTATTTT	CASSPGLAGDTQYF
TRBV7-3	.	TRBJ1-1	.	TGTGCCAGCAGCTTAGTTGGACAGATGAACACTGAAGCTTTCTTT	CASSLVGQMNTEAFF
TRBV18	.	TRBJ1-6	.	TGTGCCAGCTCACGGATCCGGGACCGTAATTCACCCCTCCACTTT	CASSRIRDRNSPLHF
TRBV5-1	TRBD2	TRBJ2-5	.	TGCGCCAGCAGCTTGGAAGGGGGACTAGCGGGGGAAGAGACCCAGTACTTC	CASSLEGGLAGEETQYF
TRBV5-7	TRBD1	TRBJ2-7	.	TGTGCCAGCAGCCCGACAGGGAGCTCCTACGAGCAGTACTTC	CASSPTGSSYEQYF
TRBV10-3	.	TRBJ2-3	.	TGTGCCATCAGTGAAATCCCCGTAGATACGCAGTATTTT	CAISEIPVDTQYF
TRBV2	TRBD2	TRBJ2-3	.	TGTGCCAGCAGTCCCCTAGCGGGAGGTGCAGATACGCAGTATTTT	CASSPLAGGADTQYF
TRBV7-2	TRBD1	TRBJ2-7	.	TGTGCCAGCAGCTTAACGGCGACAGGGGGACGCGGCGAGCAGTACTTC	CASSLTATGGRGEQYF
TRBV7-6	.	TRBJ2-7	.	TGTGCCAGCAGCTTAAGGGGTAGAGGTAGATCCGAGCAGTACTTC	CASSLRGRGRSEQYF
TRBV11-1	.	TRBJ2-5	.	TGTGCCAGCAGCTTGGGAGGCCAAGAGACCCAGTACTTC	CASSLGGQETQYF
TRBV4-2	.	TRBJ2-2	.	TGTGCCAGCAGCCCAGGGACAACGAACACCGGGGAGCTGTTTTTT	CASSPGTTNTGELFF
TRBV11-2	TRBD1	TRBJ2-1	.	TGTGCCAGCAGCTTACTCGGACAGGGGGTTGGTGAGCAGTTCTTC	CASSLLGQGVGEQFF
TRBV20-1	.	TRBJ2-1	once	TGCAGTGCTAGAAACAATGAGCAGTTCTTC	CSARNNEQFF
TRBV11-2	.	TRBJ2-5	.	TGTGCCAGCATAGGCGGATTTCAAGAGACCCAGTACTTC	CASIGGFQETQYF
TRBV6-5	TRBD1	TRBJ1-1	.	TGTGCCAGCAGTCCCGGGACAGGGGTGGACACTGAAGCTTTCTTT	CASSPGTGVDTEAFF
TRBV11-2	TRBD1	TRBJ2-7	.	TGTGCCAGCAGCCTCGACAGGGCGGTACAGTACTTC	CASSLDRAVQYF
TRBV4-1	.	TRBJ2-2	.	TGCGCCAGCAGCCAAATCTACACCGGGGAGCTGTTTTTT	CASSQIYTGELFF
TRBV5-6	TRBD1	TRBJ1-2	.	TGTGCCAGCAGCTCCCGGGACAGTTACTATGGCTACACCTTC	CASSSRDSYYGYTF
TRBV19	TRBD2	TRBJ2-5	.	TGTGCCAGTAGTCCGAGACTAGCGGGGGGGCAGGAGACCCAGTACTTC	CASSPRLAGGQETQYF
TRBV6-5	.	TRBJ2-3	once	TGTGCCAGCAGTTCCCCCTCGGGGGGCACAGATACGCAGTATTTT	CASSSPSGGTDTQYF
TRBV30	.	TRBJ2-4	.	TGTGCCTGGAGTGTAAAGCGTCAAGGAAACATTCAGTACTTC	CAWSVKRQGNIQYF
TRBV9	TRBD2	TRBJ2-7	.	TGTGCCAGCAGCGTTATGGCGGGAGGGCCCTACGAGCAGTACTTC	CASSVMAGGPYEQYF
TRBV5-1	TRBD1	TRBJ1-1	.	TGCGCCAGCAGCGACCCGACAGGGTTGAACACTGAAGCTTTCTTT	CASSDPTGLNTEAFF
TRBV5-8	.	TRBJ2-7	.	TGTGCCAGCAGCCTGTACAATTCCTACGAGCAGTACTTC	CASSLYNSYEQYF
TRBV12-1	.	TRBJ1-2	.	TGTGCCAGCAGCTTTGGCAAGAGTACAGCCGGACTGGGGACTAACTATGGCTACACCTTC	CASSFGKSTAGLGTNYGYTF
TRBV19	TRBD1	TRBJ2-1	.	TGTGCCAGTCTCGGCAGGGGGCTGTCCAGGGGCTATGAGCAGTTCTTC	CASLGRGLSRGYEQFF
TRBV6-5	.	TRBJ1-2	.	TGTGCCAGCAGGGACTCCCGAAACTATGGCTACACCTTC	CASRDSRNYGYTF
TRBV4-1	TRBD2	TRBJ2-1	.	TGCGCCAGCAGCTCTATGGGACTAGCGGGAACTTACTCCTACAATGAGCAGTTCTTC	CASSSMGLAGTYSYNEQFF
TRBV13	TRBD2	TRBJ2-3	.	TGTGCCAGCAGCACCGGGACTAGCGGGGGGACAGATACGCAGTATTTT	CASSTGTSGGTDTQYF
TRBV7-8	TRBD2	TRBJ2-1	.	TGTGCCAGCAGCCGGATGGAGGCGGGAGGGGCTGAGCAGTTCTTC	CASSRMEAGGAEQFF
TRBV19	.	TRBJ1-2	.	TGTGCCAGTAGTTTGCTGTGGGAACAAATCTTTAACTATGGCTACACCTTC	CASSLLWEQIFNYGYTF
TRBV18	.	TRBJ2-3	.	TGTGCCAGCTCACCAGGGGTACTGACGAAACGTGATACGCAGTATTTT	CASSPGVLTKRDTQYF
TRBV6-4	.	TRBJ1-1	once	TGTGCCAGCAGCGTGATGTCGAACACTGAAGCTTTCTTT	CASSVMSNTEAFF